This T cell receptor beta chain was sequenced during a study of blood T cell repertoires in COVID-19. The CDR3 covers 14 residues. CDR1 is SGHTA, CDR2 FQGNSA, per germline. V was shortened by 7 bases and J by 4 bases, with 17 bases between the two germline ends. The protocol was immunoSEQ multiplex PCR, while the TCRdb copy is restricted to in-frame clones and leaves out a portion. The sample includes 86,000 or so clones, around 96% of them seen just once. The receptor comes from a human donor with active COVID-19. The donor label of this sample is uncertain. The sequenced sample was peripheral blood. The chain uses TRBV7-2 and TRBJ2-7, with unresolved D. The CDR3 region has the DNA TGTGCCAGCACCTCTGCTAATTCGTTTTACGAGCAGTACTTC. This translates into CASTSANSFYEQYF.